This TCR beta chain derives from a study of blood T cell repertoires in COVID-19. At the level of the study: Some COVID-19 samples were acute and others convalescent; all came from the United States, Italy and Spain. From T cells, B-cell-depleted T cells, or PBMCs came the material, which was cDNA or gDNA.

CDR1 is MNHEY, CDR2 SVGAGI, per germline. The CDR3 is 11 amino acids. Trimming cost V 6 bases and J 13 bases, with 13 bases left between them. Authors' methods: The authors estimated nucleated cell counts from reference gene primer amplification. Repertoires were generated with immunoSEQ multiplex PCR, while TCRdb's copy carries only in-frame clones and drops some. For V, J and clone size, that table is used; D and trimming come from the DNA. The data hold 70,000 to 95,000 clones, with roughly 89% observed a single time. The gene calls are TRBV6-5 and TRBJ2-1; D perhaps matches TRBD1 (5 bases). This TCR came from a woman older than 75 with active COVID-19. Input material: peripheral blood. Written as DNA, the CDR3 is TGTGCCAGCAGATCACAGTGGGGCCAGTTCTTC. Translation gives CASRSQWGQFF.